The text below deals with one TCR beta chain. The antigen is undetermined. 5'RACE primed at constant segments yielded TCR alpha and TCR beta cDNA libraries bearing sample barcodes and UMIs. One entry per CDR3 protein, called by TCRdb with MiXCR from the 5' RACE reads. Here the sample spans a few hundred thousand distinct CDR3 sequences, 20% to 25% being singletons. The data were taken from a study of T-cell memory formation after mild COVID-19. Study-wide background: TCR clusters mostly belonged to single donors.

Study-level results: Clonal second-wave expansions that peaked on day 37 had unconfirmed SARS-CoV-2 specificity. CD8+ contracting clones occupied EMRA, while CD4+ ones occupied mainly CM and EM.

Germline V gene sequence: CDR1 DFQATT, CDR2 SNEGSKA (reference sequence). V was pared by 5 bases and J by 3 bases, with 13 bases between. The CDR3 has 13 amino acids. The rearrangement joins TRBV20-1 to TRBJ1-2; D unresolved. Source material: PBMCs or a T cell subset sorted from them (not recorded which). The sequence was obtained from an adult woman who had mild COVID-19 (a few samples of this study predate the infection). Cell type and time point are not known. This CDR3 is CSAHRTPYYGYTF. The DNA for the CDR3 is TGCAGTGCTCATCGGACCCCCTACTATGGCTACACCTTC.